Listed below are T cell receptor beta chains from one sample, sequenced in a study of blood T cell repertoires in COVID-19. TCRdb keeps only in-frame clones here, not all; method: immunoSEQ multiplex PCR. The table lists 180,000 or so clones, over 75% of them singletons. The sequenced sample was peripheral blood. All receptors come from a woman of 80 years or more with active or convalescent COVID-19. CDR3s include the opening cysteine and the closing phenylalanine or tryptophan. Each record gives: CDR3 length, D gene, J gene, V gene, clone size, CDR3 DNA, CDR3 protein. A D gene is named only where the DNA matches it firmly. Clone size, where shown, is once, few, many, or a class for clones that have expanded.

length: 17; D: NA; J: TRBJ1-2; V: TRBV4-1; size: NA; DNA: TGCGCCAGCAGCCAATTACTCAGGGGACGTTCCGACTATGGCTACACCTTC; CDR3: CASSQLLRGRSDYGYTF
length: 12; D: NA; J: TRBJ2-7; V: TRBV6-5; size: few; DNA: TGTGCCAGCAGCCCACCTACCCTCGAGCAGTACTTC; CDR3: CASSPPTLEQYF
length: 16; D: TRBD2; J: TRBJ2-3; V: TRBV15; size: NA; DNA: TGTGCCACCAGCAGCCGGACTAGCGGGGGGGCAGATACGCAGTATTTT; CDR3: CATSSRTSGGADTQYF
length: 13; D: NA; J: TRBJ1-1; V: TRBV3-1/TRBV3-2; size: NA; DNA: TGTGCCAGCAGCCAAGATCGAGGTTCTAGGGCTTTCTTT; CDR3: CASSQDRGSRAFF
length: 11; D: NA; J: TRBJ1-2; V: TRBV6-1; size: NA; DNA: TGTGCCAGCAGTGAAGGCGGGGGTGGTACCTTC; CDR3: CASSEGGGGTF
length: 15; D: TRBD2; J: TRBJ2-3; V: TRBV3-1/TRBV3-2; size: NA; DNA: TGTGCCAGCAGCCCCCTAGCGGGGAGCACAGATACGCAGTATTTT; CDR3: CASSPLAGSTDTQYF
length: 16; D: NA; J: TRBJ2-7; V: TRBV4-1; size: NA; DNA: TGCGCCAGCAGCCAAGATTTAGCGTCAAGCTCCTACGAGCAGTACTTC; CDR3: CASSQDLASSSYEQYF
length: 14; D: TRBD1; J: TRBJ1-2; V: TRBV5-1; size: NA; DNA: TGCGCCAGCAGGCCCGAGGGGGCGGACTATGGCTACACCTTC; CDR3: CASRPEGADYGYTF
length: 14; D: NA; J: TRBJ1-4; V: TRBV7-2; size: few; DNA: TGTGCCAGCAGCTCACAGGGACGGAGAGAAAAACTGTTTTTT; CDR3: CASSSQGRREKLFF
length: 16; D: NA; J: TRBJ1-5; V: TRBV6-6; size: NA; DNA: TGTGCCAGCACCAAAGTGGGGCAGTATGGCAATCAGCCCCAGCATTTT; CDR3: CASTKVGQYGNQPQHF
length: 16; D: TRBD1; J: TRBJ1-2; V: TRBV28; size: NA; DNA: TGTGCCAGCAGTTCGACCCTACAGGGGGCTGTAAGGGGCTACACCTTC; CDR3: CASSSTLQGAVRGYTF
length: 16; D: NA; J: TRBJ2-2; V: TRBV6-6; size: NA; DNA: TGTGCCAGCAGTTACCTGTCAGGACAGAACACCGGGGAGCTGTTTTTT; CDR3: CASSYLSGQNTGELFF
length: 16; D: NA; J: TRBJ2-1; V: TRBV7-9; size: NA; DNA: TGTGCCAGCAGCTTAGCCCCTGCTACCTCCTACAATGAGCAGTTCTTC; CDR3: CASSLAPATSYNEQFF
length: 15; D: TRBD1; J: TRBJ1-4; V: TRBV7-9; size: once; DNA: TGTGCCAGCAGCGGGATGACAGGGGAGTATGAAAAACTGTTTTTT; CDR3: CASSGMTGEYEKLFF
length: 12; D: NA; J: TRBJ2-5; V: TRBV30; size: NA; DNA: TGTGCCTGGAGTCCTAGCCTGGAGACCCAGTACTTC; CDR3: CAWSPSLETQYF
length: 15; D: TRBD1; J: TRBJ2-7; V: TRBV28; size: NA; DNA: TGTGCCAGCAGTTTAGGGGGACAGGCTGCCTACGAGCAGTACTTC; CDR3: CASSLGGQAAYEQYF
length: 17; D: NA; J: TRBJ2-3; V: TRBV28; size: once; DNA: TGTGCCAGCAGTTTAACCCAGGGGAGCAGGGTGCAGAATACGCAGTATTTT; CDR3: CASSLTQGSRVQNTQYF
length: 16; D: TRBD1; J: TRBJ1-2; V: TRBV7-9; size: NA; DNA: TGTGCCAGCAGGCCTACGCCGGGACAGGGGAACTATGGCTACACCTTC; CDR3: CASRPTPGQGNYGYTF
length: 13; D: NA; J: TRBJ2-3; V: TRBV5-1; size: NA; DNA: TGCGCCAGCAGCTTGCGCGCCACAGATACGCAGTATTTT; CDR3: CASSLRATDTQYF
length: 15; D: NA; J: TRBJ2-1; V: TRBV27; size: NA; DNA: TGTGCCAGCAGTTTCGACGGGGGCTCCTACAATGAGCAGTTCTTC; CDR3: CASSFDGGSYNEQFF
length: 16; D: NA; J: TRBJ1-1; V: TRBV30; size: NA; DNA: TGTGCCTGGAGGGCAAGGGGGACGGGGATGAACACTGAAGCTTTCTTT; CDR3: CAWRARGTGMNTEAFF
length: 14; D: TRBD1; J: TRBJ2-7; V: TRBV6-1; size: NA; DNA: TGTGCCAGCAGTGAAGTTGGTAGGGGGCACGAGCAGTACTTC; CDR3: CASSEVGRGHEQYF
length: 15; D: NA; J: TRBJ2-5; V: TRBV5-1; size: NA; DNA: TGCGCCAGCAGCGCGGACTGGGGGACACAAGAGACCCAGTACTTC; CDR3: CASSADWGTQETQYF